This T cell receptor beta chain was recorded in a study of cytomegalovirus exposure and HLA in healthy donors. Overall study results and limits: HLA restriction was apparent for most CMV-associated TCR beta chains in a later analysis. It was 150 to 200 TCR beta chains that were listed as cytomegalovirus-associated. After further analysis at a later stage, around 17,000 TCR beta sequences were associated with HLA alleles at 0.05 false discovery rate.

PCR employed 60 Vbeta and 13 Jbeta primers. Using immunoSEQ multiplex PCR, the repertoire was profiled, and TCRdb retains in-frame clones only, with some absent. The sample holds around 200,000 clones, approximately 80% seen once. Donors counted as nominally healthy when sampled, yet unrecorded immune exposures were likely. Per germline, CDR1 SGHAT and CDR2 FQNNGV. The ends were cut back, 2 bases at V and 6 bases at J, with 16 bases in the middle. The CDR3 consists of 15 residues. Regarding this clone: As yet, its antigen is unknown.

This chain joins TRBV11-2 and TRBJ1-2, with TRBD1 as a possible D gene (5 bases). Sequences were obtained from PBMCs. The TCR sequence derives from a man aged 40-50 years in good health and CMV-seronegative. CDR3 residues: CASSLSRGGVDGYTF. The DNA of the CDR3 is TGTGCCAGCAGCTTAAGTCGGGGGGGAGTAGATGGCTACACCTTC.